This T cell receptor (beta chain) was observed in a study of human T cells and chemical hapten exposure. V lost 6 bases and J lost 2, with 14 bases in between. Germline V lookup: CDR1 SQVTM, CDR2 ANQGSEA. The CDR3 loop spans 15 amino acids. Using its own MiXCR run on the RACE reads, TCRdb lists one record per CDR3 protein. The sample carries approximately 43,000 distinct CDR3 sequences, 3% to 4% recorded once. This clonotype appeared many times. Documented time point: patch test 1, 2 weeks after DPC sensitization. Specified treatment: therapeutic diphenylcyclopropenone sensitization with weekly scalp DPC. Whole blood that had not been fractionated was the source of extracted total RNA.

Specimen: whole blood, collected in connection with sensitization to the hapten diphenylcyclopropenone (DPC). This chain joins TRBV29-1 and TRBJ2-6; D not resolved. This receptor was taken from a middle-aged man with alopecia areata. Some clones in this sample may be carry-over from other donors' samples. CDR3 region: CSVALPGPGANVLTF. The CDR3 nucleotides are TGCAGCGTAGCCCTCCCTGGGCCTGGGGCCAACGTCCTGACTTTC.